This T cell receptor beta chain was captured by sequencing in a study of blood T cell repertoires in COVID-19. Profiled with immunoSEQ multiplex PCR; TCRdb holds only in-frame clones, not every one. Among approximately 310,000 clones listed, roughly 85% were seen once. Per germline, CDR1 SGHRS and CDR2 YFSETQ. The CDR3 runs 13 residues. V lost 2 bases, J lost 6 bases, and 12 bases lay in between. Participants reported their clinical history, and cohort assignment relied on those reports. This clone appeared once. This TCR was sampled from a man aged 25 to 45 who had recovered from COVID-19. This chain uses TRBV5-1 with TRBJ2-7, with a possible D match to TRBD1 (6 bases). The sample comprised PBMCs or T cells enriched from blood (not recorded which). This CDR3 reads CASSLQGGGEQYF. The CDR3 nucleotides read TGCGCCAGCAGCTTACAGGGTGGAGGCGAGCAGTACTTC.